The sample holds a few counts of the clone carrying this TCR beta chain. Antigen specificity is unknown. The entry originates in a study of CD8 T cells in ankylosing spondylitis. Each TCR beta library was made by quantitative 5'-RACE that incorporated molecular barcodes. In TCRdb, the 5' RACE reads were re-called with MiXCR into one record per CDR3 protein. The sample holds fewer than 550,000 distinct CDR3 sequences, about 5.7% seen once. General study results and limits: Disease-linked clones proved CD8+ and comparatively uncommon in peripheral blood. The study looked at matched synovial fluid samples from ankylosing spondylitis patients. Disease-linked clones were reported to be significantly enriched there. Past research had described some motif variants in reactive arthritis synovial fluid and blood. Within ankylosing spondylitis blood, a TCR beta motif made up of roughly eight highly homologous variants appeared to be characteristic.

This CDR3 has 16 residues. Germline V CDR1 and CDR2: SGHRS, YFSETQ. The V end was cut by 2 bases, the J end by 8 bases, with 20 bases between. The V gene is TRBV5-1, the J gene TRBJ2-1; D is perhaps TRBD2 (5 bases). The TCR comes from a male donor with ankylosing spondylitis. The specimen was blood, either unsorted or a sorted T cell fraction (not recorded which). The CDR3 coding sequence is TGCGCCAGCAGCTTCCCTCTCCGCGGGCCTAGGGATGAGCAGTTCTTC. Translating it yields CASSFPLRGPRDEQFF. Together with reference TRBV5-1 and TRBJ2-1, the CDR3 gives the full variable domain: KAGVTQTPRYLIKTRGQQVTLSCSPISGHRSVSWYQQTPGQGLQFLFEYFSETQRNKGNFPGRFSGRQFSNSRSEMNVSTLELGDSALYLCASSFPLRGPRDEQFFGPGTRLTVL.